The 24 T cell receptor beta chains listed next were all sequenced from one sample in a study of shared clonotypes between healthy human individuals. Assay used: immunoSEQ multiplex PCR; TCRdb lists only in-frame clones, some missing. The sample records over 1.5 million clones, under 99% being singletons. Input material: naive CD4+ T cells sorted from blood. Subset in this sample: CD45RA+ positively selected. These receptors were obtained from a man aged 25 to 45 in good health.

The chain employs TRBV4-1 and TRBJ1-2, with D hard to call. The CDR3 loop spans 15 amino acids. Germline CDR1 is MGHRA and CDR2 is YSYEKL. V was trimmed by 4 bases and J by 4 bases, leaving 16 bases between them. CDR3 protein: CASSPTPLRGYGYTF. In DNA, the CDR3 is TGCGCCAGCAGCCCCACTCCTCTACGGGGCTATGGCTACACCTTC.

This rearrangement joins TRBV29-1 to TRBJ2-1, with TRBD2 identical over 8 bases. The germline V gene encodes CDR1 SQVTM and CDR2 ANQGSEA. The length of the CDR3 is 14 residues. V lost 3 bases, J lost 5 bases, and 6 bases stayed unmatched. The CDR3 sequence: CSVDGTRTHNEQFF. The CDR3 DNA sequence: TGCAGCGTTGATGGGACTAGGACCCACAATGAGCAGTTCTTC.

This sequence joins TRBV19 and TRBJ1-1; TRBD1 agrees at 8 bases. CDR1 is LNHDA and CDR2 is SQIVND in the germline V gene (reference sequence). The CDR3 totals 14 residues. V shed 6 bases and J 1 base; nucleotides not matched to a gene: 4. As DNA, the CDR3 is TGTGCCAGTAGCCCGGACAGGGCGAACACTGAAGCTTTCTTT. Translated: CASSPDRANTEAFF.

This clone was recorded once. This sequence joins TRBV30 and TRBJ1-2; D might be TRBD1 (5 bases). The CDR3 is made up of 11 amino acids. Trimming removed 5 bases from V and 6 bases from J, with 10 bases in between. Looked up from germline, CDR1 is GTSNPN and CDR2 is SVGIG (reference sequence). CDR3 bases: TGTGCCTGGGGACCCAGGGATGGCTACACCTTC. Translating it yields CAWGPRDGYTF.

The chain uses TRBV15 and TRBJ2-1; 7 bases are shared with TRBD2. CDR1 is LNHNV and CDR2 is YYDKDF in the germline V gene (reference sequence). CDR3 size: 15 residues. The V and J ends lost 1 base and 8 bases, in that order; junction bases with no gene match: 8. The CDR3 nucleotides read TGTGCCACCAGCAGAGTAACCGGGAGGAGGGATGAGCAGTTCTTC. This sequence encodes CATSRVTGRRDEQFF.

The rearrangement uses TRBV2 and TRBJ2-7, with 11 bases lining up with TRBD2. CDR3 length: 15 residues. Germline CDR1 and CDR2: SNHLY and FYNNEI. The trim removed 6 bases at V and 2 bases at J, leaving 6 bases unmatched. The chain's CDR3 is CASRETSGKPYEQYF. As DNA, the CDR3 is TGTGCCAGCAGAGAGACTAGCGGGAAGCCCTACGAGCAGTACTTC.

This chain joins TRBV5-1 and TRBJ2-2; 7 bases line up with TRBD2. This CDR3 is built from 17 residues. V was pared by 0 bases and J by 3 bases, with 8 bases of the junction left unmatched. Germline values: CDR1 SGHRS, CDR2 YFSETQ. For the CDR3, the DNA is TGCGCCAGCAGCTTGGGACCCACGAGCGGGGACACCGGGGAGCTGTTTTTT. It encodes CASSLGPTSGDTGELFF.

The chain's CDR3 is CASSGLAGAYEQFF. CDR3 DNA: TGTGCCAGCAGCGGACTAGCGGGAGCTTACGAGCAGTTCTTC. The rearrangement links TRBV2 to TRBJ2-1, with 13 nucleotides matching TRBD2. The V and J ends lost 6 bases and 10 bases, in that order; junction bases with no gene match: 6. This CDR3 has 14 amino acids. CDR1 is SNHLY, CDR2 FYNNEI, per germline.

V gene TRBV5-1 combines with J gene TRBJ2-7; D unclear. CDR3 length: 14 amino acids. Trimming removed 0 bases at V and 2 bases at J, with 9 bases between. The germline V gene encodes CDR1 SGHRS and CDR2 YFSETQ. CDR3 sequence reads: CASSLGLDTYEQYF. The CDR3 DNA follows: TGCGCCAGCAGCTTGGGGCTAGACACCTACGAGCAGTACTTC.

V usage is TRBV6-6 and J usage is TRBJ2-5; 13 nucleotides agree with TRBD2. This CDR3 has 16 amino acids. Germline CDR1 reads MNHNY; CDR2 reads SVGAGI (reference sequence). V was pared by 6 bases and J by 5 bases, with 9 bases of the junction left unmatched. The CDR3 nucleotides read TGTGCCAGCAGGTTACCGGGACTAGCGGGATCCGAGACCCAGTACTTC. Translation: CASRLPGLAGSETQYF.

The rearrangement links TRBV5-4 to TRBJ2-5; 8 bases match TRBD2. The CDR3 sequence is 15 residues long. V was pared by 4 bases and J by 1 base, with 6 bases of the junction left unmatched. In germline, CDR1 is SGHNT, CDR2 YYREEE (reference sequence). As DNA, the CDR3 is TGTGCCAGCAGCCCGGCTAGCGGGCTCCAAGAGACCCAGTACTTC. Amino acids: CASSPASGLQETQYF. The full variable domain, its missing parts supplied by reference TRBV5-4 and TRBJ2-5, is ETGVTQSPTHLIKTRGQQVTLRCSSQSGHNTVSWYQQALGQGPQFIFQYYREEENGRGNFPPRFSGLQFPNYSSELNVNALELDDSALYLCASSPASGLQETQYFGPGTRLLVL.

The V gene is TRBV9, the J gene TRBJ1-1; possible D gene TRBD1, 5 bases. Germline lookup yields CDR1 SGDLS and CDR2 YYNGEE. This CDR3 has 16 amino acids. V gave up 4 bases and J gave up 2 bases, with 18 bases separating them. The CDR3 region has the DNA TGTGCCAGCAGCCCATCCGGGACGCCCTTTAACACTGAAGCTTTCTTT. Residues: CASSPSGTPFNTEAFF.

V gene TRBV19 combines with J gene TRBJ2-7; D is undetermined. V lost 0 bases and J lost 1, with 13 bases in between. The CDR3 is 16 amino acids. Germline loops: CDR1 LNHDA, CDR2 SQIVND (reference sequence). The CDR3 is CASSIDLYSRSYEQYF. CDR3 DNA sequence: TGTGCCAGTAGTATAGATCTATACTCTCGGTCCTACGAGCAGTACTTC.

The J gene is TRBJ2-7, the V gene TRBV12-5; 8 nucleotides match TRBD2. Germline CDR1 LGHNT, CDR2 FRNRAP. There are 16 residues in the CDR3. With V trimmed by 1 base and J by 2 bases, 7 bases remained unmatched. The CDR3 coding sequence is TGTGCTAGTGGTTTGGCCCTTCGGGGGGGGCCCTACGAGCAGTACTTC. Amino acids: CASGLALRGGPYEQYF.

This chain links TRBV6-5 with TRBJ2-1; the match to TRBD1 covers 9 bases. The CDR3 extends over 16 amino acids. Germline lookup yields CDR1 MNHEY and CDR2 SVGAGI. With V trimmed by 0 bases and J by 7 bases, 7 bases remained unmatched. CDR3 protein: CASSYSQGQGINEQFF. CDR3 nucleotides: TGTGCCAGCAGTTACTCCCAGGGACAGGGTATTAATGAGCAGTTCTTC.

The V call is TRBV18, the J call TRBJ1-5, with D possibly matching TRBD1 (5 bases). V dropped 6 bases and J dropped 6 bases, with 15 bases sitting between them. CDR1 KGHSH and CDR2 LQKENI come from the germline V gene. The CDR3 spans 14 residues. CDR3 sequence: CASSPEQGVQPQHF. CDR3 bases: TGTGCCAGCTCTCCAGAGCAGGGTGTTCAGCCCCAGCATTTT.

The CDR3 protein is CASSVVGSRSSGNTIYF. DNA of the CDR3: TGTGCCAGCAGCGTAGTGGGAAGTCGAAGCTCTGGAAACACCATATATTTT. The chain is built from TRBV9 and TRBJ1-3; D remains unclear. V shed 0 bases and J shed 0 bases, with 13 bases lying between them. Germline CDR1 and CDR2: SGDLS and YYNGEE. This CDR3 has 17 amino acids.

The chain has TRBV2 and TRBJ1-1, with D perhaps matching TRBD1 (5 bases). The CDR3 has 13 amino acids. Trimming removed 8 bases at V and 4 bases at J, with 14 bases between. Germline V lookup: CDR1 SNHLY, CDR2 FYNNEI. CDR3 residues: CASQLGLSTEAFF. The DNA of the CDR3 is TGTGCCAGCCAACTGGGGCTGAGCACTGAAGCTTTCTTT.

The rearrangement joins TRBV2 to TRBJ1-4; D gene ambiguous. The CDR3 sequence is 13 residues long. V gave up 8 bases and J gave up 8 bases, with 15 bases separating them. The germline CDR1 and CDR2 sequences are SNHLY and FYNNEI. The CDR3 reads CASQRESGEKLFF. The CDR3 DNA sequence: TGTGCCAGCCAGAGGGAGTCGGGGGAAAAACTGTTTTTT.

This sequence joins TRBV14 and TRBJ1-4; a possible D gene is TRBD1 (6 bases). Germline V lookup: CDR1 SGHDN, CDR2 FVKESK. This CDR3 is built from 16 residues. V gave up 1 base and J gave up 8 bases, with 17 bases separating them. In DNA form, the CDR3 reads TGTGCCAGCAGCCAAGTCTGGGGGCCCACAGAGGAAAAACTGTTTTTT. This gives the protein CASSQVWGPTEEKLFF.

The V gene is TRBV6-5, the J gene TRBJ2-2, with D possibly being TRBD1 (5 bases). Germline CDR1 is MNHEY and CDR2 is SVGAGI. CDR3 length equals 14 residues. Trimming cost V 1 base and J 2 bases, with 5 bases left between them. The CDR3 sequence: CASSYWTNTGELFF. Here the CDR3 DNA reads TGTGCCAGCAGTTACTGGACAAACACCGGGGAGCTGTTTTTT.

This clone was seen a single time. Other DNA sequences of this sample code for an identical CDR3. CDR3 nucleotide sequence: TGTGCCAGCAGCTTACTAGCGGGAGGGGCAGATACGCAGTATTTT. It yields the protein CASSLLAGGADTQYF. The V gene is TRBV7-2, the J gene TRBJ2-3, with 12 bases matching TRBD2. Germline V gene sequence: CDR1 SGHTA, CDR2 FQGNSA. V trimming: 2 bases; J trimming: 4 bases; junction bases outside the gene matches: 1. The CDR3 is 15 amino acids. Supplemented by reference TRBV7-2 and TRBJ2-3, the full variable domain reads GAGVSQSPSNKVTEKGKDVELRCDPISGHTALYWYRQSLGQGLEFLIYFQGNSAPDKSGLPSDRFSAERTGGSVSTLTIQRTQQEDSAVYLCASSLLAGGADTQYFGPGTRLTVL.

In regard to this clone: In the same sample, other DNA sequences code for this CDR3. This sequence joins TRBV19 and TRBJ2-5; perhaps D is TRBD1 or TRBD2 (6 bases each). Trimming removed 3 bases at V and 2 bases at J, with 10 bases between. CDR3 length: 14 amino acids. CDR1 and CDR2 from the germline V gene are LNHDA and SQIVND (reference sequence). The CDR3, as DNA: TGTGCCAGTAGTATTCGGGGGCCTCAAGAGACCCAGTACTTC. It yields the protein CASSIRGPQETQYF.

Notes on this clone: Other DNA sequences in the sample encode the same CDR3. The chain uses TRBV18 and TRBJ1-1; D call uncertain. Germline V gene sequence: CDR1 KGHSH, CDR2 LQKENI. This CDR3 has 13 residues. The ends were cut back, 6 bases at V and 1 base at J, with 9 bases in the middle. The DNA of the CDR3 is TGTGCCAGCTCTCCGAAGTCGAACACTGAAGCTTTCTTT. Translated: CASSPKSNTEAFF. Looking up the rest from reference TRBV18 and TRBJ1-1 gives the full variable domain: NAGVMQNPRHLVRRRGQEARLRCSPMKGHSHVYWYRQLPEEGLKFMVYLQKENIIDESGMPKERFSAEFPKEGPSILRIQQVVRGDSAAYFCASSPKSNTEAFFGQGTRLTVV.